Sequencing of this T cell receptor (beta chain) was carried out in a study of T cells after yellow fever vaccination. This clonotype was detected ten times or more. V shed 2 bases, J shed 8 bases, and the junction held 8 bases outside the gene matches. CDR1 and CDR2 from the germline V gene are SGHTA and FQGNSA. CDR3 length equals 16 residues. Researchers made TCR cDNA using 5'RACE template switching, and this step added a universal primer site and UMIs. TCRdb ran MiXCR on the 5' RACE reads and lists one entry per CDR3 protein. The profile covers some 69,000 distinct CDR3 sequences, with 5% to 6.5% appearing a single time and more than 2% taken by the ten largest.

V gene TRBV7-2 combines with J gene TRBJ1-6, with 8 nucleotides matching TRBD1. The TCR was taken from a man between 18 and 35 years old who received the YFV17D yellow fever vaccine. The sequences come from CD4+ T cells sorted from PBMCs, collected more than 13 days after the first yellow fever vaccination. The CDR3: CASSLSGDRWDSPLHF. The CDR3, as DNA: TGTGCCAGCAGCTTATCGGGGGACAGGTGGGATTCACCCCTCCACTTT.